This T cell receptor (beta chain) was recovered during a study of early T cells in non-severe SARS-CoV-2 infection. This clonotype has at least ten counts. TCRdb ran MiXCR on the 5' RACE reads and lists one entry per CDR3 protein. The table includes approximately 66,000 distinct CDR3 sequences, roughly 13% detected once. The sequence was obtained from an adult who was a healthcare worker with PCR-confirmed SARS-CoV-2 infection or an uninfected control (not recorded which). Sequenced sample: whole blood.

The CDR3 sequence is CSAQQTGTDTQYF. CDR3 in DNA: TGCAGTGCTCAGCAAACGGGCACAGATACGCAGTATTTT. V and J are TRBV20-1 and TRBJ2-3; D not resolved. The CDR3 has 13 amino acids. Trimming stripped 5 bases from V and 1 base from J, with 10 bases between. Germline CDR1 DFQATT, CDR2 SNEGSKA (reference sequence).